This TCR beta chain was sequenced in a study of blood T cells in healthy people across ages. Overall study results and limits: Using unsorted PBMCs precluded a conclusive naive versus antigen-experienced comparison. Long-lived donors had more naive CD4+ cells and higher diversity than aged donors.

A sample-barcoded 5' primer and a J-beta primer mix were used in a second PCR of roughly 7 to 11 cycles. One entry per CDR3 protein results from TCRdb running MiXCR on the 5' RACE reads. The sample consists of about 1.4 million distinct CDR3 sequences, around 59% of them appearing once. Notes on this clonotype: Its target is unknown.

Each donor supplied roughly 10 milliliters of peripheral blood. The TCR comes from a man between 18 and 29 years old in good health. Sample: blood.

DNA for the CDR3: TGTGCCAGCTCTCCCAGAAGAAACAATGAGCAGTTCTTC. Its translation is CASSPRRNNEQFF. V usage is TRBV2 and J usage is TRBJ2-1, with D uncertain. CDR1 SNHLY and CDR2 FYNNEI come from the germline V gene. V lost 8 bases and J 5 bases, leaving 13 bases between the germline ends. This CDR3 region has 13 residues.